A selection of T cell receptor beta chains follows, all from one sample in a study of shared clonotypes between healthy human individuals. Libraries were prepared by immunoSEQ multiplex PCR; TCRdb keeps only in-frame clonotypes and omits some of them. The table lists more than 2 million clones, 90% to 95% of them singletons, with about 1.6% in the top ten. Sample: naive CD8+ T cells from PBMCs. All receptors come from a man aged 18 to 30 in good health. Some clones in this sample may be carry-over from other donors' samples. CDR3s leave out the opening cysteine and the closing phenylalanine or tryptophan.

v_gene	j_gene	CDR3aa
TRBV2	TRBJ1-1	ASSDPRVNTEAF
TRBV4-1	TRBJ2-1	ASSYRLADREQF
TRBV29-1	TRBJ1-1	SVGRQGGTEAF
TRBV6-1	TRBJ2-7	ASSEWRGGHEQY
TRBV5-1	TRBJ2-1	ASSPATGREIYNEQF
TRBV7-9	TRBJ2-1	ASSSRGPSDREQF
TRBV4-1	TRBJ2-7	ASSPTSGSSYEQY
TRBV5-4	TRBJ2-7	ASSLAVLAGGSSEQY
TRBV5-1	TRBJ2-7	ASSLETGGYEQY
TRBV4-3	TRBJ1-3	ASSQDLAGEGNTIY
TRBV5-6	TRBJ2-5	ASSGRRVETQY
TRBV11-2	TRBJ1-1	ASSLVPDSFEAF
TRBV7-9	TRBJ2-7	ASSTGAHYEQY
TRBV27	TRBJ1-2	ASTQSGDESNYGYT
TRBV7-8	TRBJ2-7	ASRDRDRGFHEQY
TRBV30	TRBJ2-5	AWSRGFGETQY
TRBV19	TRBJ2-1	ASSIRTYYNEQF
TRBV29-1	TRBJ1-2	SVEPEGTTGYT
TRBV2	TRBJ2-7	ASSAGPYYEQY
TRBV7-9	TRBJ2-7	ASSFGNYEQY
TRBV11-2	TRBJ1-1	ASSDLLGRTEAF
TRBV6-5	TRBJ2-3	ASSATGGKTDTQY
TRBV28	TRBJ1-4	ASTELGTGARNEKLF
TRBV7-9	TRBJ2-7	ASSLYIGREQY
TRBV27	TRBJ2-7	ASSSAWEQY
TRBV5-4	TRBJ1-1	ASRPAPVGNTEAF
TRBV19	TRBJ2-7	ASRYDTGTGDYEQY
TRBV7-9	TRBJ2-7	ASGRGGGKNPYEQY
TRBV11-2	TRBJ2-7	ASSIGPVGFTYEQY